This T cell receptor beta chain appears in the sequencing data of a study of vaccination and CD4 T cells after COVID-19. Sequenced with the Oncomine TCR Beta short-read assay was DNA taken from cultured CD4+ T cells. Investigators isolated genomic DNA from cultured CD4+ T cells. TCRdb passed the PCR reads through MiXCR, listing each CDR3 protein once. The sample consists of fewer than 10,000 distinct CDR3 sequences, roughly a third of them appearing once. Comment on this clonotype: Antigen unknown.

The CDR3 has 18 amino acids. Regarding treatment: roughly ten-day PBMC culture with coronavirus spike peptide pools or control peptides (ViraFEST assay). Those CD4+ T cells from the unexposed donor predate the COVID-19 pandemic (2011-2018). A few million PBMCs per well were cultured with 10 IU/ml IL-2 and roughly 10 ug/ml peptide pools. The V and J genes are TRBV21-1 and TRBJ2-7; the table's D call, TRBD2, has no DNA check behind it. TRBV21-1 is a known pseudogene. The specimen was CD4+ T cells from blood, cultured in vitro. The clonotype comes from a human donor in good health. This CDR3 is CASSKGPSWLQRGYEQYF. CDR3 in DNA: TGTGCCAGCAGCAAAGGCCCATCCTGGTTGCAGCGGGGCTACGAGCAGTACTTC.